The T cell receptor beta chain under discussion was sequenced for a study of blood T cell repertoires in COVID-19. Study overall: Samples taken during acute and convalescent COVID-19 were collected in the United States, Italy and Spain.

V trimming: 5 bases; J trimming: 4 bases; junction bases outside the gene matches: 5. The CDR3 length is 15 residues. Per the germline V gene, CDR1 is KGHDR and CDR2 is SFDVKD. Profiling relied on immunoSEQ multiplex PCR, and the TCRdb table lists in-frame clones only, not all of them. Among around 150,000 clones, around 93% were seen once, and the ten largest hold about 5%. The TCR comes from a woman in her fifties or sixties with acute or convalescent COVID-19. V usage is TRBV24-1 and J usage is TRBJ2-2; 8 bases are shared with TRBD1. The specimen was peripheral blood. Here the CDR3 reads CATSARTGLTGELFF. The DNA of the CDR3 is TGTGCCACCAGTGCCCGGACAGGGCTCACCGGGGAGCTGTTTTTT.